This T cell receptor beta chain derives from a study of blood T cell repertoires in COVID-19. Study-wide background: Spain, Italy and the United States supplied samples that represented acute and convalescent COVID-19. The cDNA or gDNA used as material had been derived from T cells, B-cell-depleted T cells, or PBMCs.

Original handling: Nucleated cell number was recorded as an estimate derived from reference gene primer amplification. Only in-frame clones appear in the TCRdb table, and some are missing; sequencing was by immunoSEQ multiplex PCR. V, J and clone size are those of that table, while D and trimming were read from the DNA. The table has about 76,000 clones, over 70% seen once. In germline, CDR1 is SGDLS, CDR2 YYNGEE. Trimming took 3 bases from V and 5 from J; bases not matched to a gene: 10. The CDR3 extends over 15 amino acids. The sequence came from a man in his fifties or sixties with active COVID-19. The sample was peripheral blood. This chain uses TRBV9 with TRBJ1-2, with 7 positions matching TRBD1. The CDR3 region has the DNA TGTGCCAGCAGCGGAACCTCCGGGACAGTATATGGCTACACCTTC. It translates to CASSGTSGTVYGYTF.